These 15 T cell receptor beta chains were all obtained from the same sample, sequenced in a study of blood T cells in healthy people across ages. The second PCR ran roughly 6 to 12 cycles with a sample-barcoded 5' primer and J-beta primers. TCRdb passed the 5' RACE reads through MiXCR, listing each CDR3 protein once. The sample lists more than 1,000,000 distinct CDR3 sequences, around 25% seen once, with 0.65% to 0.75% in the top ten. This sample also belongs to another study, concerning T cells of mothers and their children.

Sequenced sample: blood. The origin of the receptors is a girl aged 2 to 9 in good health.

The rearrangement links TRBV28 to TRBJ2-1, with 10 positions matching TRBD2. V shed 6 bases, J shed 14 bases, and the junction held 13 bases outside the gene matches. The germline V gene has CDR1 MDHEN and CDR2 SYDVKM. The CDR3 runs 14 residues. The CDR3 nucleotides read TGTGCCAGCAGAAGCGGGGCTAGCGGGAGTGTCAAGTTCTTC. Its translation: CASRSGASGSVKFF.

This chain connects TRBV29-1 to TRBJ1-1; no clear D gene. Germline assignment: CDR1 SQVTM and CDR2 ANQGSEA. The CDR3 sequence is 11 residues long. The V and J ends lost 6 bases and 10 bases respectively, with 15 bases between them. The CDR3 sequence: CSVVTGWGAFF. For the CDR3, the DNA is TGCAGCGTGGTCACCGGTTGGGGAGCTTTCTTT.

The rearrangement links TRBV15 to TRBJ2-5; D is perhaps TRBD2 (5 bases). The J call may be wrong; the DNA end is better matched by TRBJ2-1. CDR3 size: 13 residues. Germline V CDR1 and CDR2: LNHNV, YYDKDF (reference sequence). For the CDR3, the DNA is TGTGCCACCAGCAGACAAGGGAGTAACGAGCAGTTCTTC. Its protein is CATSRQGSNEQFF.

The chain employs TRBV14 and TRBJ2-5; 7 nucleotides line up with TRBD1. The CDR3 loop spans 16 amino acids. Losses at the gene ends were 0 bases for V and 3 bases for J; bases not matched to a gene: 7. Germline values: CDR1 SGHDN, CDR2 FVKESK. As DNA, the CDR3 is TGTGCCAGCAGCCAAGAACAGGGGCCACCCAAAGAGACCCAGTACTTC. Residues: CASSQEQGPPKETQYF.

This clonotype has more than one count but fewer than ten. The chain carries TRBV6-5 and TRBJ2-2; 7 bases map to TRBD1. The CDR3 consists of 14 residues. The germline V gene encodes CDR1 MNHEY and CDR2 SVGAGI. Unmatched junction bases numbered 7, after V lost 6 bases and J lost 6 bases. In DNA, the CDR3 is TGTGCCAGCAGCCCACAGGGGTGGGCCGGGGAGCTGTTTTTT. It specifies CASSPQGWAGELFF.

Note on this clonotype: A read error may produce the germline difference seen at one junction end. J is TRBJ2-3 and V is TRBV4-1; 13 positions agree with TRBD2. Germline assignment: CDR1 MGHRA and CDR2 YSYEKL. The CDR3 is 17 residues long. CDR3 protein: CCAGGGTSGKYTGTQYF. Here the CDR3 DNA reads TGCTGCGCGGGCGGCGGGACTAGCGGGAAGTACACAGGTACGCAGTATTTT.

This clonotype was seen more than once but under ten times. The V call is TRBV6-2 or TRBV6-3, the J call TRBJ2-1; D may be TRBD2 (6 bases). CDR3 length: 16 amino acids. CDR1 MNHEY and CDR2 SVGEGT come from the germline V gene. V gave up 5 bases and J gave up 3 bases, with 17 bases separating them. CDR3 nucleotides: TGTGCCAGCAGTAAAGGGACCGGGAGCTTCTACAATGAGCAGTTCTTC. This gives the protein CASSKGTGSFYNEQFF.

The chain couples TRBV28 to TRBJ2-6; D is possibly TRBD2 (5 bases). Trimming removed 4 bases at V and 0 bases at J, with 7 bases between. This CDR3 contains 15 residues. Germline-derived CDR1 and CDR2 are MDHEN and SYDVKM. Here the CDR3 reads CASSWENSGANVLTF. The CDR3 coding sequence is TGTGCCAGCAGTTGGGAGAACTCTGGGGCCAACGTCCTGACTTTC.

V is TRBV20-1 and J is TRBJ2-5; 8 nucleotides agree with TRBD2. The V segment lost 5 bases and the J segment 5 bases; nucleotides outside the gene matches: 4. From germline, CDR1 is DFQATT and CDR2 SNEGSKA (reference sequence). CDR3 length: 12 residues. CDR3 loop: CSAERGLETQYF. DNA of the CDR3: TGCAGTGCTGAGCGGGGGTTGGAGACCCAGTACTTC.

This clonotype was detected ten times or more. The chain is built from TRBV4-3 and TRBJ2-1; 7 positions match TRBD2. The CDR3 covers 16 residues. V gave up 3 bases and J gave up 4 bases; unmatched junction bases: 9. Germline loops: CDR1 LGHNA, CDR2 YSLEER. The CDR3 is CASSHSGGGAYNEQFF. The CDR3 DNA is TGCGCCAGCAGCCACTCTGGGGGGGGAGCGTACAATGAGCAGTTCTTC.

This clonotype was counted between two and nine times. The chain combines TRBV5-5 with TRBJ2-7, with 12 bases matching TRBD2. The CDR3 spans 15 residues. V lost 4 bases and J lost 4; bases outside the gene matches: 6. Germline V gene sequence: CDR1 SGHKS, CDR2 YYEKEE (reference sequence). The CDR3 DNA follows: TGTGCCAGCAGCCGCCTGACTAGCGGGAGATACGAGCAGTACTTC. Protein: CASSRLTSGRYEQYF.

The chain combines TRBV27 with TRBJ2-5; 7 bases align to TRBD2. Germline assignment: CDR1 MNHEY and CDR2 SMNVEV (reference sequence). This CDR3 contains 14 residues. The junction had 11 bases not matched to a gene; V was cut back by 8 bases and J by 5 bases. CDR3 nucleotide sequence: TGTGCCAGCGCGCCTGGGAGGGGCGGGGAGACCCAGTACTTC. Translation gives CASAPGRGGETQYF.

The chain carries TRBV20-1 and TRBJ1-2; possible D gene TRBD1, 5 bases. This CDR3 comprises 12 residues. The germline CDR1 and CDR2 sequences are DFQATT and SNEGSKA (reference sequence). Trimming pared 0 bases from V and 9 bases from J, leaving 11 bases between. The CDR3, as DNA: TGCAGTGCTAGAGATAGTTTGGACAGCTACACCTTC. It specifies CSARDSLDSYTF.

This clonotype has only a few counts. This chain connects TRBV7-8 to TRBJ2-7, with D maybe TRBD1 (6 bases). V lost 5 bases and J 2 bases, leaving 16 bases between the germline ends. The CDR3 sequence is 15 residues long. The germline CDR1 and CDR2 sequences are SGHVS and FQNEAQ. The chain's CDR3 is CASSQGHPTTYEQYF. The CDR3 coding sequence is TGTGCCAGCAGCCAGGGACATCCGACTACCTACGAGCAGTACTTC.

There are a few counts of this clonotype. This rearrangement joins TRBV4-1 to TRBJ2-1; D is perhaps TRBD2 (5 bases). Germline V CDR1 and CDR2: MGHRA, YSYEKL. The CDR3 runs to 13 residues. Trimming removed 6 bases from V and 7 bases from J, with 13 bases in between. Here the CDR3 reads CASRTTASNEQFF. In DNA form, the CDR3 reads TGCGCCAGCAGGACTACGGCATCAAATGAGCAGTTCTTC.